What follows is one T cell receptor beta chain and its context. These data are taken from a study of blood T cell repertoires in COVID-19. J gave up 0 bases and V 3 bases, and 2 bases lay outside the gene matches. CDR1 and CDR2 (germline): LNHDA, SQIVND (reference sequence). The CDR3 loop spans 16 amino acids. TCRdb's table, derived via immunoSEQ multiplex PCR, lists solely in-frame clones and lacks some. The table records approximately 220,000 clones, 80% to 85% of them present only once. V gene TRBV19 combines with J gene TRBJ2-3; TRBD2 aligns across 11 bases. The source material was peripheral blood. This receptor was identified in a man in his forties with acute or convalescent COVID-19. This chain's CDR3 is CASSIWTSGSTDTQYF. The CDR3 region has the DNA TGTGCCAGTAGTATTTGGACTAGCGGGAGCACAGATACGCAGTATTTT.